The subject of this entry is one T cell receptor beta chain. The study sequenced TCR beta in blood CD8+ and CD4+ T cells. TEMRA cells were FACS-enriched, with CD8+ and CD4+ T cells isolated negatively. With random hexamers, roughly 0.45 to 1 ug RNA was reverse transcribed. Amplification of TCR beta CDR3 across 54 Vbeta and 13 Jbeta was performed with immunoSEQ multiplex PCR. TCRdb fed the immunoSEQ multiplex PCR reads into MiXCR, producing one record per CDR3 protein. Here the sample spans 100,000 to 150,000 distinct CDR3 sequences, about 92% being singletons. This record comes from a study of CD8 T cells in Susac syndrome. Sequences were obtained from CD8+ T cells from PBMCs. This sequence originates from a human donor with multiple sclerosis.

The CDR3 spells CASSEVGETYEQYF. For the CDR3, the DNA is TGTGCCAGCAGTGAAGTTGGCGAAACCTACGAGCAGTACTTC. The chain joins TRBV2 to TRBJ2-7; the D is unclear. Trimming shortened V by 1 base and J by 2 bases, and 9 bases separated the two germline ends. Germline V lookup: CDR1 SNHLY, CDR2 FYNNEI. This CDR3 region has 14 residues. Full variable domain (missing parts from reference TRBV2 and TRBJ2-7): EPEVTQTPSHQVTQMGQEVILRCVPISNHLYFYWYRQILGQKVEFLVSFYNNEISEKSEIFDDQFSVERPDGSNFTLKIRSTKLEDSAMYFCASSEVGETYEQYFGPGTRLTVT.